The clone carrying this T cell receptor (beta chain) was counted ten times or more. The target antigen is unknown. Researchers barred patients who had uncontrolled infection, other autoimmune disease, pregnancy or lactation. This sample holds PBMCs from approximately 10 ml fresh peripheral blood. This CDR3 has 15 residues. Trimming at V came to 1 base and at J to 1 base, leaving 4 bases not matched to a gene. Germline V gene lookup returns CDR1 GTSNPN and CDR2 SVGIG (reference sequence). The entry originates in a study of T cells in Graves' hyperthyroidism and ophthalmopathy. The wider study: Upon initial diagnosis and before any treatment, peripheral blood was collected. Study-wide points: A 13 V-J model separated ophthalmopathy from stable hyperthyroidism.

Amplified TCR beta CDR3 regions derived from RNA transcripts. The study used the HTBI primer set for a first-round RT-PCR of the TCR CDR3. TCRdb processed the multiplex PCR reads anew with MiXCR; each CDR3 protein has one entry. Of 250,000 to 300,000 distinct CDR3 sequences listed, more than 14% are singletons. J is TRBJ2-4 and V is TRBV30; 7 positions match TRBD1. This TCR was recovered from a middle-aged woman with Graves' hyperthyroidism that later progressed to Graves' ophthalmopathy. Sequenced material: blood. The CDR3 coding sequence is TGTGCCTGGAGTGAGACAGGGAAGGCCAAAAACATTCAGTACTTC. Its protein is CAWSETGKAKNIQYF.